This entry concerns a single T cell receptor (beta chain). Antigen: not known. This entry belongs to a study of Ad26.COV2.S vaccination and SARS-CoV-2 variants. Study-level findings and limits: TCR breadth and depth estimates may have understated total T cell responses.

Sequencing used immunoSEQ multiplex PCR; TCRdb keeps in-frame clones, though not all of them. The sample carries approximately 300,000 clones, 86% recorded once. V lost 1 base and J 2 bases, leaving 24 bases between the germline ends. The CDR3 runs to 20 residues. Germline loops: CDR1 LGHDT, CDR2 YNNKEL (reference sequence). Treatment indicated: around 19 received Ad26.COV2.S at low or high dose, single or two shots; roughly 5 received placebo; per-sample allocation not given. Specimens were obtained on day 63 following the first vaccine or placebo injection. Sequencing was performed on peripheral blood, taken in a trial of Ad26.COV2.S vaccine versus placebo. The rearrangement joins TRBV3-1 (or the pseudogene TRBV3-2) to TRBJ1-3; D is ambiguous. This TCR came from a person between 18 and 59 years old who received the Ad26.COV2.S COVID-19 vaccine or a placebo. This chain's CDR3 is CASSQGWTGHSTGPGNTIYF. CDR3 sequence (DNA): TGTGCCAGCAGCCAAGGTTGGACGGGCCACTCTACCGGGCCTGGAAACACCATATATTTT.